This is a list of T cell receptor beta chains from one sample in a study of cytomegalovirus exposure and HLA in healthy donors. Method: immunoSEQ multiplex PCR; TCRdb's copy keeps in-frame clones and lacks some. Seen here are approximately 120,000 clones, over 65% observed once, and the top ten hold around 20%. The sequenced sample was PBMCs. Receptors were obtained from a man aged 18 to 30 in good health and CMV-seropositive. Both conserved end residues are part of each CDR3. The order of the fields is V gene, clone size, J gene, D gene, CDR3 protein, CDR3 DNA. The D gene is left open where the match is weak. Part of the rows lack a size; the others show once, few, many or a class for expanded clones.

V gene: TRBV30; clone size: once; J gene: TRBJ2-7; D gene: TRBD1; CDR3 protein: CAWSPGQGAGYEQYF; CDR3 DNA: TGTGCCTGGAGCCCCGGACAGGGGGCGGGGTACGAGCAGTACTTC
V gene: TRBV27; clone size: NA; J gene: TRBJ2-3; D gene: NA; CDR3 protein: CASGLTGGPLDTQYF; CDR3 DNA: TGTGCCAGCGGTCTTACCGGGGGGCCATTAGATACGCAGTATTTT
V gene: TRBV28; clone size: NA; J gene: TRBJ1-1; D gene: TRBD1; CDR3 protein: CASSHQGAAAEAFF; CDR3 DNA: TGTGCCAGCAGTCATCAGGGGGCCGCTGCTGAAGCTTTCTTT
V gene: TRBV7-3; clone size: NA; J gene: TRBJ2-2; D gene: TRBD1; CDR3 protein: CASSLQGATGELFF; CDR3 DNA: TGTGCCAGCAGCCTACAGGGGGCCACCGGGGAGCTGTTTTTT
V gene: TRBV6-5; clone size: NA; J gene: TRBJ2-3; D gene: TRBD2; CDR3 protein: CASSYLAGVGGDTQYF; CDR3 DNA: TGTGCCAGCAGTTACCTAGCGGGAGTAGGTGGAGATACGCAGTATTTT
V gene: TRBV5-4; clone size: few; J gene: TRBJ2-7; D gene: NA; CDR3 protein: CASSAQGSGEQYF; CDR3 DNA: TGTGCCAGCAGCGCACAGGGATCGGGGGAGCAGTACTTC
V gene: TRBV4-1; clone size: NA; J gene: TRBJ1-1; D gene: TRBD1; CDR3 protein: CASSQGALGQGNTEAFF; CDR3 DNA: TGCGCCAGCAGCCAAGGAGCTTTGGGACAGGGGAACACTGAAGCTTTCTTT
V gene: TRBV2; clone size: NA; J gene: TRBJ1-1; D gene: TRBD1; CDR3 protein: CASKDRGLGTEAFF; CDR3 DNA: TGTGCCAGCAAGGACAGGGGGCTCGGCACTGAAGCTTTCTTT
V gene: TRBV30; clone size: NA; J gene: TRBJ1-4; D gene: NA; CDR3 protein: CAWRRVDNEKLFF; CDR3 DNA: TGTGCCTGGAGGCGCGTCGATAATGAAAAACTGTTTTTT
V gene: TRBV18; clone size: NA; J gene: TRBJ1-5; D gene: TRBD1; CDR3 protein: CASSPPGQGSNQPQHF; CDR3 DNA: TGTGCCAGCTCACCCCCTGGACAGGGAAGCAATCAGCCCCAGCATTTT
V gene: TRBV6-6; clone size: NA; J gene: TRBJ2-1; D gene: TRBD2; CDR3 protein: CASSHGLEGQGEQFF; CDR3 DNA: TGTGCCAGCAGCCACGGACTAGAGGGCCAAGGTGAGCAGTTCTTC
V gene: TRBV28; clone size: NA; J gene: TRBJ2-5; D gene: TRBD1; CDR3 protein: CASSNTGTGIRETQYF; CDR3 DNA: TGTGCCAGCAGTAATACCGGGACAGGGATCAGAGAGACCCAGTACTTC
V gene: TRBV12-5; clone size: NA; J gene: TRBJ1-3; D gene: NA; CDR3 protein: CASSPGDSGNTIYF; CDR3 DNA: TGTGCTAGTAGCCCAGGGGACTCTGGAAACACCATATATTTT
V gene: TRBV6-5; clone size: NA; J gene: TRBJ2-1; D gene: TRBD2; CDR3 protein: CASSYPSGGVNEQFF; CDR3 DNA: TGTGCCAGCAGTTACCCCAGCGGGGGGGTAAATGAGCAGTTCTTC
V gene: TRBV5-1; clone size: NA; J gene: TRBJ1-2; D gene: TRBD1; CDR3 protein: CASSPQGLINYGYTF; CDR3 DNA: TGCGCCAGCAGCCCACAGGGGCTCATTAACTATGGCTACACCTTC
V gene: TRBV19; clone size: NA; J gene: TRBJ1-2; D gene: TRBD1; CDR3 protein: CASSNQGAPGYTF; CDR3 DNA: TGTGCCAGTAGTAATCAGGGGGCGCCGGGCTACACCTTC
V gene: TRBV19; clone size: NA; J gene: TRBJ2-7; D gene: TRBD2; CDR3 protein: CASSPSGGAYEQYF; CDR3 DNA: TGTGCCAGTTCACCTAGCGGGGGGGCCTACGAGCAGTACTTC
V gene: TRBV12-5; clone size: once; J gene: TRBJ2-1; D gene: TRBD2; CDR3 protein: CATKLRGGALYNEQFF; CDR3 DNA: TGTGCTACCAAGCTCCGCGGGGGGGCCCTCTACAATGAGCAGTTCTTC